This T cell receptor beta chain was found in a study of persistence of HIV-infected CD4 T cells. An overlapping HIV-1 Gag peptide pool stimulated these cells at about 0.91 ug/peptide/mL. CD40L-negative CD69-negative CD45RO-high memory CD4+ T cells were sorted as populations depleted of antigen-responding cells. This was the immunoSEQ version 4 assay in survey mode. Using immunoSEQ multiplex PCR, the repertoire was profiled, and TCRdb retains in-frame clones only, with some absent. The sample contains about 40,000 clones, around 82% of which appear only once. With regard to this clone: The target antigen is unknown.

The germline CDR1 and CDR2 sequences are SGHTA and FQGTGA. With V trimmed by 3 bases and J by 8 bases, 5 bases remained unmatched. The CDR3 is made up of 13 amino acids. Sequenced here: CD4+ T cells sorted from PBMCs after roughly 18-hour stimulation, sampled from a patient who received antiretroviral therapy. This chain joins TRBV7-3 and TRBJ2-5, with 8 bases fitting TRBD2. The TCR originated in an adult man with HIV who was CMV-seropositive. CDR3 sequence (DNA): TGTGCCAGCAGCTTTGGGCGGGAGGAAACCCAGTACTTC. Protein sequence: CASSFGREETQYF.